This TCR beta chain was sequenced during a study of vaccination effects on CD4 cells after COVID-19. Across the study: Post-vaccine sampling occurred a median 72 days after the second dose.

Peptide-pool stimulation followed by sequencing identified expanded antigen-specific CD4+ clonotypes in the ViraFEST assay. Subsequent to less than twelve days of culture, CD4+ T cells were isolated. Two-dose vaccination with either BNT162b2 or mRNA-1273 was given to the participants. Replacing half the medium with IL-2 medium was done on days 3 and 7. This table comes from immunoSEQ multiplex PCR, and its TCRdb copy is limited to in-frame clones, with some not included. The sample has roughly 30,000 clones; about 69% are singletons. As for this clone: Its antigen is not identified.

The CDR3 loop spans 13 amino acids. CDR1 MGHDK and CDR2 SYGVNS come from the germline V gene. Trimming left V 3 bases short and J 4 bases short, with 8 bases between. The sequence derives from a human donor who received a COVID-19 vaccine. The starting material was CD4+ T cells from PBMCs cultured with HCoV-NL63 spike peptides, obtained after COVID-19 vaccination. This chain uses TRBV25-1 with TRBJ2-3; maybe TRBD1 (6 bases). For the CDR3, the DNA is TGTGCCAGCAGTGATACAGGGTCAGATACGCAGTATTTT. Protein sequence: CASSDTGSDTQYF.